This T cell receptor beta chain was profiled in a study of T cells in Graves' hyperthyroidism and ophthalmopathy. Study-level findings and limits: Separation of ophthalmopathy from stable hyperthyroidism was achieved by a 13 V-J model. Within blood appeared most thyroid clonotypes that had expanded above 0.001.

TCR beta CDR3 regions were amplified from RNA transcripts. With the HTBI primer set, the TCR CDR3 went through a first round of RT-PCR. TCRdb fed the multiplex PCR reads into MiXCR, producing one record per CDR3 protein. The table shows 300,000 to 400,000 distinct CDR3 sequences, with about 18% occurring only once. The CDR3 is made up of 15 amino acids. The V gene lost 2 bases and the J gene lost 6 bases, with 15 bases spanning the gap. Germline loops: CDR1 SNHLY, CDR2 FYNNEI. This clonotype has a count of ten or more. Its cognate antigen is unknown. Graves' hyperthyroidism showing no ophthalmopathy progression within 18 months was considered stable.

Specimen: blood. The sequence derives from a woman aged 45-65 years with Graves' hyperthyroidism. This chain uses TRBV2 with TRBJ2-3; D remains ambiguous. Here the CDR3 reads CASSETLQAVDTQYF. The CDR3 DNA follows: TGTGCCAGCAGTGAAACTTTGCAGGCCGTCGATACGCAGTATTTT. The full variable domain, in which reference TRBV2 and TRBJ2-3 provide the parts outside the CDR3, is EPEVTQTPSHQVTQMGQEVILRCVPISNHLYFYWYRQILGQKVEFLVSFYNNEISEKSEIFDDQFSVERPDGSNFTLKIRSTKLEDSAMYFCASSETLQAVDTQYFGPGTRLTVL.